What follows are 29 T cell receptor beta chains derived from one specimen sequenced in a study of CD8+ T cells in alopecia areata. RNA was extracted and reverse transcribed into cDNA as the sequencing template. Assay: immunoSEQ multiplex PCR; the TCRdb copy retains only in-frame clones and omits some. Of approximately 280,000 clones listed, 55% to 75% were seen once; the top ten hold roughly 1.8%. Treatment of the sample: oral pan-JAK inhibitor, 5-10 mg twice daily. The specimen comprised CD4+ T cells sorted from blood, sampled at week 24, from a patient treated with tofacitinib. These receptors were taken from a human donor with alopecia areata.

CDR3 DNA sequence: TGTGCCTGGAGTGTAACCAGGGGCACCGGGGAGCTGTTTTTT. It translates to CAWSVTRGTGELFF. The chain links TRBV30 to TRBJ2-2, with D possibly matching TRBD1 (6 bases). From germline, CDR1 is GTSNPN and CDR2 SVGIG (reference sequence). This CDR3 contains 14 residues. Trimming shortened V by 0 bases and J by 4 bases, and 9 bases separated the two germline ends.

The rearrangement uses TRBV5-1 and TRBJ2-6; D ambiguous. The germline gives CDR1 SGHRS, CDR2 YFSETQ. The V gene lost 7 bases and the J gene lost 4 bases, with 15 bases spanning the gap. The CDR3 has 15 residues. The CDR3 here is CASDTMAGGANVLTF. CDR3 DNA sequence: TGCGCCAGCGACACAATGGCAGGCGGGGCCAACGTCCTGACTTTC.

J is TRBJ2-7 and V is TRBV5-1, with TRBD2 matching 7 bases. The trim removed 2 bases at V and 1 base at J, leaving 6 bases unmatched. The CDR3 length is 15 residues. Germline V gives CDR1 SGHRS, CDR2 YFSETQ. CDR3 DNA: TGCGCCAGCAGCTTAAGCGGGGATCAGTCCTACGAGCAGTACTTC. Amino acid sequence: CASSLSGDQSYEQYF.

The chain links TRBV4-3 to TRBJ2-3; 8 bases line up with TRBD2. Germline assignment: CDR1 LGHNA and CDR2 YSLEER. The CDR3 is 16 amino acids. V was clipped by 4 bases and J by 4 bases; unmatched bases: 10. CDR3 DNA: TGCGCCAGCAGCCGGGACCCGGGACTAGAGCCAGATACGCAGTATTTT. It translates to CASSRDPGLEPDTQYF.

The rearrangement uses TRBV2 and TRBJ1-2; D call uncertain. Germline lookup yields CDR1 SNHLY and CDR2 FYNNEI. The CDR3 extends over 12 amino acids. V lost 7 bases and J 10 bases, leaving 16 bases between the germline ends. CDR3: CASTGPGGIYTF. The CDR3, as DNA: TGTGCCAGCACCGGACCGGGCGGGATCTACACCTTC.

This chain joins TRBV28 and TRBJ2-7; D is uncertain. The CDR3 covers 11 residues. Germline CDR1 MDHEN, CDR2 SYDVKM. V was pared by 10 bases and J by 2 bases, with 9 bases between. CDR3 sequence reads: CATIGPYEQYF. CDR3 nucleotide sequence: TGTGCCACCATTGGGCCCTACGAGCAGTACTTC.

This chain links TRBV10-3 with TRBJ2-3; 9 bases agree with TRBD1. Germline V gene sequence: CDR1 ENHRY, CDR2 SYGVKD. V was clipped by 11 bases and J by 6 bases; unmatched bases: 12. The CDR3 totals 14 residues. For the CDR3, the DNA is TGTGCCGCCACCGGGACAGGGAAAGGGGATACGCAGTATTTT. Its translation is CAATGTGKGDTQYF.

A remark on this clone: Distinct nucleotide sequences in the sample also encode this CDR3. This chain joins TRBV20-1 and TRBJ2-7; the D is unclear. The CDR3 spans 11 residues. V gave up 0 bases and J gave up 3 bases, with 3 bases separating them. The germline CDR1 and CDR2 sequences are DFQATT and SNEGSKA (reference sequence). The CDR3 DNA reads as TGCAGTGCTAGAGACAGCTACGAGCAGTACTTC. It is translated as CSARDSYEQYF.

This sequence joins TRBV10-3 and TRBJ2-1; TRBD1 might be the D (6 bases). Trimming pared 8 bases from V and 4 bases from J, leaving 9 bases between. The CDR3 contains 12 residues. Per the germline V gene, CDR1 is ENHRY and CDR2 is SYGVKD. The CDR3 protein is CAIGRGYNEQFF. The CDR3 DNA is TGTGCCATCGGCAGGGGATACAATGAGCAGTTCTTC.

The chain combines TRBV28 with TRBJ2-1, with D unresolved. Per germline, CDR1 MDHEN and CDR2 SYDVKM. V lost 5 bases, J lost 10 bases, and 12 bases lay in between. The CDR3 totals 12 residues. The CDR3 coding sequence is TGTGCCAGCAGTGGCCCAATAGGAGAGCAGTTCTTC. Protein sequence: CASSGPIGEQFF.

This clone has only a few counts. This sequence joins TRBV28 and TRBJ2-7, with TRBD2 matching 7 bases. V was pared by 2 bases and J by 1 base, with 8 bases of the junction left unmatched. The CDR3 totals 16 residues. Germline CDR1 MDHEN, CDR2 SYDVKM. CDR3 DNA: TGTGCCAGCAGTTTAGGCGGGGGTCCGCTGTCCTACGAGCAGTACTTC. It translates to CASSLGGGPLSYEQYF.

J is TRBJ1-6 and V is TRBV4-1; the D is unclear. Trimming left V 2 bases short and J 10 bases short, with 9 bases between. The CDR3 is 13 residues long. Germline CDR1 MGHRA, CDR2 YSYEKL. CDR3: CASSQPPSSPLHF. CDR3 coding DNA: TGCGCCAGCAGCCAACCACCAAGCTCACCCCTCCACTTT.

The chain links TRBV5-1 to TRBJ2-3; D tentatively reads TRBD1 or TRBD2 (5 bases each). The CDR3 is made up of 19 amino acids. V lost 4 bases and J lost 0, with 24 bases in between. Germline V lookup: CDR1 SGHRS, CDR2 YFSETQ. Here the CDR3 reads CASSPIGGAGTTSTDTQYF. Here the CDR3 DNA reads TGCGCCAGCAGCCCAATCGGTGGGGCAGGGACGACTAGCACAGATACGCAGTATTTT. The variable domain in full, with the rest retrieved from reference TRBV5-1 and TRBJ2-3, is KAGVTQTPRYLIKTRGQQVTLSCSPISGHRSVSWYQQTPGQGLQFLFEYFSETQRNKGNFPGRFSGRQFSNSRSEMNVSTLELGDSALYLCASSPIGGAGTTSTDTQYFGPGTRLTVL.

This sequence joins TRBV7-2 and TRBJ2-7, with unresolved D. Germline V gene data show CDR1 as SGHTA and CDR2 as FQGNSA. V dropped 3 bases and J dropped 3 bases, with 3 bases sitting between them. CDR3 size: 11 residues. The CDR3: CASSLFYEQYF. The CDR3 DNA reads as TGTGCCAGCAGCTTGTTCTACGAGCAGTACTTC. Using reference TRBV7-2 and TRBJ2-7 for the parts outside the CDR3, the full variable domain is GAGVSQSPSNKVTEKGKDVELRCDPISGHTALYWYRQSLGQGLEFLIYFQGNSAPDKSGLPSDRFSAERTGGSVSTLTIQRTQQEDSAVYLCASSLFYEQYFGPGTRLTVT.

In its sample, this clone was seen once. The V and J genes are TRBV5-1 and TRBJ1-1; D gene ambiguous. CDR1 and CDR2 from the germline V gene are SGHRS and YFSETQ. The CDR3 sequence is 13 residues long. Trimming left V 1 base short and J 1 base short, with 5 bases between. In DNA, the CDR3 is TGCGCCAGCAGCTTGTTCCCGAACACTGAAGCTTTCTTT. Amino acids: CASSLFPNTEAFF.

This chain uses TRBV4-1 with TRBJ1-2; TRBD1 matches 8 bases. The length of the CDR3 is 15 residues. The V segment lost 4 bases and the J segment 3 bases; nucleotides outside the gene matches: 7. Germline CDR1 MGHRA, CDR2 YSYEKL. CDR3 bases: TGCGCCAGCAGCCGGGGACAGGCTGTCGACTATGGCTACACCTTC. It translates to CASSRGQAVDYGYTF.

The chain uses TRBV30 and TRBJ2-7; TRBD1 aligns across 10 bases. Germline loops: CDR1 GTSNPN, CDR2 SVGIG (reference sequence). After removal of 3 bases from V and 4 bases from J, the junction contained 6 bases not matched to a gene. The CDR3 is made up of 14 amino acids. DNA for the CDR3: TGTGCCTGGAGCGGGACAGGGGTCAGGTACGAGCAGTACTTC. It specifies CAWSGTGVRYEQYF.

The CDR3 spells CASSLPVAGGPETQYF. In nucleotides, the CDR3 is TGTGCCAGCAGCTTGCCTGTAGCGGGGGGGCCGGAGACCCAGTACTTC. This chain uses TRBV5-4 with TRBJ2-5, with 11 bases lining up with TRBD2. Germline CDR1 SGHNT, CDR2 YYREEE (reference sequence). This CDR3 spans 16 amino acids. V was pared by 1 base and J by 5 bases, with 7 bases of the junction left unmatched. Complete variable domain (other parts from reference TRBV5-4 and TRBJ2-5): ETGVTQSPTHLIKTRGQQVTLRCSSQSGHNTVSWYQQALGQGPQFIFQYYREEENGRGNFPPRFSGLQFPNYSSELNVNALELDDSALYLCASSLPVAGGPETQYFGPGTRLLVL.

This clone appeared once. The chain joins TRBV5-1 to TRBJ2-5; possibly TRBD1 or TRBD2 for D (5 bases each). This CDR3 contains 15 residues. The V gene's germline CDR1 is SGHRS and CDR2 YFSETQ. The germline V and J ends were trimmed by 4 bases and 4 bases, with 17 bases remaining between them. The CDR3 DNA follows: TGCGCCAGCAGCCTGCAAGTATCAGGGACAGAGACCCAGTACTTC. Translation: CASSLQVSGTETQYF.

The rearrangement joins TRBV30 to TRBJ1-2, with D perhaps TRBD1 (5 bases). Germline CDR1 is GTSNPN and CDR2 is SVGIG (reference sequence). CDR3 size: 13 residues. V lost 6 bases to trimming and J lost 8 bases, with 19 bases between them. CDR3 region: CACPVWPDSGYTF. The CDR3 DNA sequence: TGTGCCTGCCCCGTCTGGCCTGACAGCGGCTACACCTTC.

V is TRBV29-1 and J is TRBJ2-2, with 11 bases aligning to TRBD2. CDR3 length: 14 residues. The J segment lost 3 bases and the V segment lost 3 bases, leaving 0 bases of the junction unmatched. Germline-derived CDR1 and CDR2 are SQVTM and ANQGSEA. This CDR3 reads CSVETSGDTGELFF. CDR3 coding DNA: TGCAGCGTTGAGACTAGCGGGGACACCGGGGAGCTGTTTTTT.

The rearrangement joins TRBV2 to TRBJ1-2; D is unresolved. Deletions cut 2 bases from V and 8 bases from J, with 6 bases between. This CDR3 contains 11 residues. Per the germline V gene, CDR1 is SNHLY and CDR2 is FYNNEI. DNA for the CDR3: TGTGCCAGCAGTGAACCTGGAGGCTACACCTTC. Protein product: CASSEPGGYTF.

This clone came up once. V usage is TRBV30 and J usage is TRBJ2-1; 9 bases match TRBD2. The CDR3 has 16 residues. Germline values: CDR1 GTSNPN, CDR2 SVGIG (reference sequence). V lost 2 bases and J lost 1; bases outside the gene matches: 6. Here the CDR3 DNA reads TGTGCCTGGAGTATGCTCAGCGGGGGGTCCTACAATGAGCAGTTCTTC. This translates into CAWSMLSGGSYNEQFF.

V usage is TRBV9 and J usage is TRBJ2-5, with D perhaps TRBD1 or TRBD2 (6 bases each). V lost 3 bases and J 5 bases, leaving 14 bases between the germline ends. The CDR3 sequence is 14 residues long. Germline CDR1 reads SGDLS; CDR2 reads YYNGEE. The CDR3 DNA is TGTGCCAGCAGCGAGGGGGGCCTTAGCGAGACCCAGTACTTC. As protein: CASSEGGLSETQYF.

V usage is TRBV5-1 and J usage is TRBJ2-3; TRBD1 agrees at 9 bases. The V gene end was trimmed by 2 bases and the J gene end by 2 bases; junction bases not matched to a gene: 15. The germline CDR1 and CDR2 sequences are SGHRS and YFSETQ. The CDR3 length is 19 residues. DNA for the CDR3: TGCGCCAGCAGCTTAGGGACAGGGCCGTACCAACACTCCACAGATACGCAGTATTTT. Its protein product is CASSLGTGPYQHSTDTQYF.

This clone has only one observation. The V and J genes are TRBV4-1 and TRBJ1-1; possibly TRBD1 for D (6 bases). The germline V and J ends were trimmed by 4 bases and 4 bases, with 13 bases remaining between them. Germline CDR1 is MGHRA and CDR2 is YSYEKL. CDR3 length: 14 amino acids. In DNA, the CDR3 is TGCGCCAGCAGCCCGGGTGGGGGGGCCACTGAAGCTTTCTTT. The encoded protein is CASSPGGGATEAFF.

The V gene is TRBV5-1, the J gene TRBJ1-5; D unresolved. Germline V gene data show CDR1 as SGHRS and CDR2 as YFSETQ. CDR3 length: 16 residues. Trimming removed 0 bases from V and 1 base from J, with 11 bases in between. DNA of the CDR3: TGCGCCAGCAGCTTGGCTCCAATGGGGAGCAATCAGCCCCAGCATTTT. This codes for CASSLAPMGSNQPQHF.

The chain couples TRBV7-2 to TRBJ2-7; D is perhaps TRBD1 or TRBD2 (5 bases each). Germline lookup yields CDR1 SGHTA and CDR2 FQGNSA. The length of the CDR3 is 14 residues. V was trimmed by 1 base and J by 0 bases, leaving 7 bases between them. The CDR3 is CASSLGDASYEQYF. In DNA, the CDR3 is TGTGCCAGCAGCTTAGGGGACGCCTCCTACGAGCAGTACTTC. Filled out from reference TRBV7-2 and TRBJ2-7, the complete variable domain reads GAGVSQSPSNKVTEKGKDVELRCDPISGHTALYWYRQSLGQGLEFLIYFQGNSAPDKSGLPSDRFSAERTGGSVSTLTIQRTQQEDSAVYLCASSLGDASYEQYFGPGTRLTVT.

The chain recombines TRBV19 with TRBJ2-2; D is undetermined. Germline-derived CDR1 and CDR2 are LNHDA and SQIVND (reference sequence). The length of the CDR3 is 17 residues. Trimming removed 6 bases at V and 1 base at J, with 18 bases between. Written as DNA, the CDR3 is TGTGCCAGTAGAGGTGGGAAAGGGCTGAGGAACACCGGGGAGCTGTTTTTT. Translated, it gives CASRGGKGLRNTGELFF.